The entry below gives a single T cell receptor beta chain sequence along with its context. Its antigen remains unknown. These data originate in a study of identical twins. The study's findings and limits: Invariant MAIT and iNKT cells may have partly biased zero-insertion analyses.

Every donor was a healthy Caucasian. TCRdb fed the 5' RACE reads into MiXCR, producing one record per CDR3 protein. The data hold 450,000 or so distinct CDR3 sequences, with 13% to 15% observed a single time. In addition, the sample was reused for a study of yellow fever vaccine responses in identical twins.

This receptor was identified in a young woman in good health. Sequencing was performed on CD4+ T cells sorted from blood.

For the CDR3, the DNA is TGTGCCAGCAACCTGGACAGGGAACAATACGGCTACACCTTC. Translating gives CASNLDREQYGYTF. The rearrangement links TRBV6-2 or TRBV6-3 to TRBJ1-2, with 8 bases identical to TRBD1. V shed 7 bases and J 8 bases; nucleotides not matched to a gene: 12. Germline-derived CDR1 and CDR2 are MNHEY and SVGEGT. This CDR3 comprises 14 residues.